The subject of this entry is one T cell receptor (beta chain). This entry belongs to a study of T cell responses to AZD1222 COVID-19 vaccine. Sequenced by immunoSEQ multiplex PCR; TCRdb stores in-frame clones only, minus some. The data contain tens of thousands of clones, 80% to 85% of them singletons. The sequenced sample was peripheral blood, obtained 28 days after the second AZD1222 dose. This receptor was taken from an adult who received the AZD1222 COVID-19 vaccine.

CDR3 nucleotide sequence: TGTGCCAGCAGCTCCGTGCGGGGATCCTACGAGCAGTACTTC. It yields the protein CASSSVRGSYEQYF. This chain uses TRBV5-6 with TRBJ2-7; TRBD2 is a possible D gene (6 bases). Per germline, CDR1 SGHDT and CDR2 YYEEEE. The CDR3 covers 14 residues. Trimming cost V 3 bases and J 1 base, with 11 bases left between them.